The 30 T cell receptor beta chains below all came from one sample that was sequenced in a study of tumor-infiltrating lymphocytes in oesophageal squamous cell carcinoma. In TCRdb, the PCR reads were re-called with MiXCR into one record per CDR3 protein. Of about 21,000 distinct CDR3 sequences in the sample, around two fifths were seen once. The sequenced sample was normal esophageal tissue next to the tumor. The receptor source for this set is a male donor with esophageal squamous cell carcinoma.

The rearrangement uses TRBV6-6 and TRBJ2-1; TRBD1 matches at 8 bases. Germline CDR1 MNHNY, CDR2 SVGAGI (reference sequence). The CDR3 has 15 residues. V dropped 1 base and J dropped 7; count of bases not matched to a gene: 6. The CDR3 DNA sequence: TGTGCCAGCAGTTACTTGGGGACAGGAACTAATGAGCAGTTCTTC. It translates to CASSYLGTGTNEQFF.

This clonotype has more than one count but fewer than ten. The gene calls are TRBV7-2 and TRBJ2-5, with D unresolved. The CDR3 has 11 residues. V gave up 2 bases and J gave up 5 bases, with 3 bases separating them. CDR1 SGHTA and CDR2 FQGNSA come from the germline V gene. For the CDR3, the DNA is TGTGCCAGCAGCTTATCCGAGACCCAGTACTTC. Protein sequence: CASSLSETQYF.

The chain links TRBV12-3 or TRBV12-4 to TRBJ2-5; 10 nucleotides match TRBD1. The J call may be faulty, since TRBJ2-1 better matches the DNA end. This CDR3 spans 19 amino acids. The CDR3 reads CASSPWTGGKRYGDNEQFF. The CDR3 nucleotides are TGTGCCAGCAGTCCCTGGACAGGGGGTAAGAGGTATGGAGACAATGAGCAGTTCTTC.

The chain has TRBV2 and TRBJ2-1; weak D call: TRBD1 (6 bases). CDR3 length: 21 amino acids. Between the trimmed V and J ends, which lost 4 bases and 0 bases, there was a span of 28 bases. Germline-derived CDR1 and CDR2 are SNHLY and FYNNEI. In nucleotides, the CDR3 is TGTGCCAGCAGTGCCCGCTTTCTTTTTACCGGGACACAGAGCTCCTACAATGAGCAGTTCTTC. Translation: CASSARFLFTGTQSSYNEQFF.

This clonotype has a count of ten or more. Here the CDR3 DNA reads TGTGCCAGCAGCTTAGGGACCGACAGAAACATTCAGTACTTC. Protein: CASSLGTDRNIQYF. V and J are TRBV7-2 and TRBJ2-4; TRBD1 is a possible D gene (5 bases). The CDR3 spans 14 residues. The V end was cut by 1 base, the J end by 6 bases, with 10 bases between. CDR1 is SGHTA and CDR2 is FQGNSA in the germline V gene.

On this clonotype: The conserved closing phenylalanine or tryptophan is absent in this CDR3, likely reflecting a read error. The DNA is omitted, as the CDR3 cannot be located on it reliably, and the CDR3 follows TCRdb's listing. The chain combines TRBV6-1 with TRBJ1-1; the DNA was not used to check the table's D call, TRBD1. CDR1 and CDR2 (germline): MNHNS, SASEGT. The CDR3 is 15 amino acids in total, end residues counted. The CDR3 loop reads CAIERERGETQYFGP.

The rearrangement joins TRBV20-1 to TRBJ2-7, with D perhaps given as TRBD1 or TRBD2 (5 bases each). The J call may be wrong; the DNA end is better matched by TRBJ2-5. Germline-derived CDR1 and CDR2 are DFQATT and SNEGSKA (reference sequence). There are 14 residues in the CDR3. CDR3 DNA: TGCAGTGCGGGGGTCGAGGCCTTGGGGGAGACCCAGTACTTC. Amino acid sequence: CSAGVEALGETQYF.

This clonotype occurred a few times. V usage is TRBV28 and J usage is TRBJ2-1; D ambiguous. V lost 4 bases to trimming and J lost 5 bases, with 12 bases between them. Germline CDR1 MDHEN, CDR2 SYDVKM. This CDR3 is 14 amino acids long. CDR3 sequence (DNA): TGTGCCAGCAGTTCCCCACTACTCGACAATGAGCAGTTCTTC. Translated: CASSSPLLDNEQFF.

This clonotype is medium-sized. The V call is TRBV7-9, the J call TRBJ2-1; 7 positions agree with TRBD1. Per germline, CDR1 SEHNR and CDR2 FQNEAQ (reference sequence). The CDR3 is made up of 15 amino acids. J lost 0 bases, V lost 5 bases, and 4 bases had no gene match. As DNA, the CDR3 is TGTGCCAGCAGCATGACAGGGAGCTCCTACAATGAGCAGTTCTTC. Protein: CASSMTGSSYNEQFF.

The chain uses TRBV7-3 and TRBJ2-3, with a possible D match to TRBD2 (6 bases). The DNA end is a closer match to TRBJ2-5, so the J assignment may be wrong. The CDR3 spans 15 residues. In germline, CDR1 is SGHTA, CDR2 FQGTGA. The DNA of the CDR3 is TGTGCCAGCAGCTTAGGCCCAGGGACTGGAGAGACCCAGTACTTC. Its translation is CASSLGPGTGETQYF.

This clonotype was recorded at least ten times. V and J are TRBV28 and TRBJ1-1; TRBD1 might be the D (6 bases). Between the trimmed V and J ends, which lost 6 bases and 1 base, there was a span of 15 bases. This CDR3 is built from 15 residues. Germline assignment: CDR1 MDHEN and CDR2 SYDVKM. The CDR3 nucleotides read TGTGCCAGCAGATCCGGGGGACAAGAGAACACTGAAGCTTTCTTT. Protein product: CASRSGGQENTEAFF.

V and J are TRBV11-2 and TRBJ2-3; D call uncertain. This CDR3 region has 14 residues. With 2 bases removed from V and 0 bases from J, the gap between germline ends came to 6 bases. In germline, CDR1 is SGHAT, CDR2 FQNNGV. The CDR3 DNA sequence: TGTGCCAGCAGCTTATATGGTAGCACAGATACGCAGTATTTT. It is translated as CASSLYGSTDTQYF. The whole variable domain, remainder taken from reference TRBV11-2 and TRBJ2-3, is EAGVAQSPRYKIIEKRQSVAFWCNPISGHATLYWYQQILGQGPKLLIQFQNNGVVDDSQLPKDRFSAERLKGVDSTLKIQPAKLEDSAVYLCASSLYGSTDTQYFGPGTRLTVL.

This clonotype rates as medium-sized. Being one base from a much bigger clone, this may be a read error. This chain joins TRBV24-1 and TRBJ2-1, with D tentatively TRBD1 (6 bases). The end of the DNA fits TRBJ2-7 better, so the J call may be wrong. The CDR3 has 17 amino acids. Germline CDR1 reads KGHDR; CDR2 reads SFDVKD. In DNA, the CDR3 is TGTGCCACCAGTGATACCACTACAGGGAGCTCCTACAATGAGCAGTACTTC. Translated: CATSDTTTGSSYNEQYF.

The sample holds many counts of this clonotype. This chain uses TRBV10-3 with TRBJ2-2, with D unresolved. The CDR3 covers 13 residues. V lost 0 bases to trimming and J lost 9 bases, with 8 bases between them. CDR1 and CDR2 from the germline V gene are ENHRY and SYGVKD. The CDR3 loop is CAISESGLRELFF. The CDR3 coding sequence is TGTGCCATCAGTGAGTCAGGCCTCCGGGAGCTGTTTTTT.

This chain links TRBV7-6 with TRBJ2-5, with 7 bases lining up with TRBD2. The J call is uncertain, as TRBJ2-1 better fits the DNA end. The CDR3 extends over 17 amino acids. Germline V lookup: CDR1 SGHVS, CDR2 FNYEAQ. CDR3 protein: CASSSTQPGLPNNEQFF. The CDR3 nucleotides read TGTGCCAGCAGCTCAACTCAACCGGGACTACCAAACAATGAGCAGTTCTTC.

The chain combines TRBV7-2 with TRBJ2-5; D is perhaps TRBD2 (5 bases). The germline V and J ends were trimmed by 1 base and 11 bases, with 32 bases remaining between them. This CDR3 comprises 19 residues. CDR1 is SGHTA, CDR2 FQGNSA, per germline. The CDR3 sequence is CASSLERIVLGSSYNEQYF. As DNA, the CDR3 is TGTGCCAGCAGCTTAGAGAGAATTGTATTAGGGAGCTCCTACAATGAGCAGTACTTC.

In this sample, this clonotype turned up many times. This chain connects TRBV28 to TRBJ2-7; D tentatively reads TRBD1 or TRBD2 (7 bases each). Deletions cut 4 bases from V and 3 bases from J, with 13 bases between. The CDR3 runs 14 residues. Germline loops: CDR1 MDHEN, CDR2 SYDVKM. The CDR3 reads CASSYRGGDYEQYF. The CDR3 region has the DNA TGTGCCAGCAGTTACAGGGGAGGGGACTACGAGCAGTACTTC.

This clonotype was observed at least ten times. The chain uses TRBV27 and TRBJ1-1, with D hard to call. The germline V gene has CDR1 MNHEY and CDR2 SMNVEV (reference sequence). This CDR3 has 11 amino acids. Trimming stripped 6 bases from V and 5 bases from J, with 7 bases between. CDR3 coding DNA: TGTGCCAGCAGGGGGTGGACTGAAGCTTTCTTT. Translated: CASRGWTEAFF.

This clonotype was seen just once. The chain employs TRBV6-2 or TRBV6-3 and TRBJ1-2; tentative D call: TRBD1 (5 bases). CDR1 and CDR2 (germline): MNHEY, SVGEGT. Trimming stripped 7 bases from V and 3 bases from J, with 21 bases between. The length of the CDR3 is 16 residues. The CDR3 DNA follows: TGTGCCAGCACCCCATGGGGGGTTAGAGGGGACTATGGCTACACCTTC. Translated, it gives CASTPWGVRGDYGYTF.

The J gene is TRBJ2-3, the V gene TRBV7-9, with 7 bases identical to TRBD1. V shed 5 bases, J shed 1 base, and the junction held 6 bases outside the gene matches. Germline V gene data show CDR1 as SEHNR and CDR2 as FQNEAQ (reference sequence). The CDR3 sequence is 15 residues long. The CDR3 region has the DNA TGTGCCAGCAGCCCACAGGGGTCCGGCACAGATACGCAGTATTTT. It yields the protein CASSPQGSGTDTQYF. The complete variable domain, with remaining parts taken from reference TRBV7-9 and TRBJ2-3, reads DTGVSQNPRHKITKRGQNVTFRCDPISEHNRLYWYRQTLGQGPEFLTYFQNEAQLEKSRLLSDRFSAERPKGSFSTLEIQRTEQGDSAMYLCASSPQGSGTDTQYFGPGTRLTVL.

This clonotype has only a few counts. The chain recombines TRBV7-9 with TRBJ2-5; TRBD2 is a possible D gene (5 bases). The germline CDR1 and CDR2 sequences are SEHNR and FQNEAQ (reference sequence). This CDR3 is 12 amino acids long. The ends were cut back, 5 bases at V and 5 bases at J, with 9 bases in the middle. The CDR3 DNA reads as TGTGCCAGCAGCATAGGGAGTGAGACCCAGTACTTC. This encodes CASSIGSETQYF.

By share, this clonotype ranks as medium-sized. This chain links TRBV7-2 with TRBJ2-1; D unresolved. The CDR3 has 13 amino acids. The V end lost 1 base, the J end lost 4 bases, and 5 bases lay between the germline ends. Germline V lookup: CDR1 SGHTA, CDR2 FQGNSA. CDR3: CASSLVAYNEQFF. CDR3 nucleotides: TGTGCCAGCAGCTTAGTGGCATACAATGAGCAGTTCTTC.

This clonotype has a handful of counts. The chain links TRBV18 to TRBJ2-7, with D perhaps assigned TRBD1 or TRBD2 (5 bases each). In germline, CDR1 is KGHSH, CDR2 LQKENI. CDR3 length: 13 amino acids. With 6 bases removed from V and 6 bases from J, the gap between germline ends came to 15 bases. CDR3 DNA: TGTGCCAGCTCCCTACGAGGGGTGGCCGAGCAGTACTTC. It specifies CASSLRGVAEQYF. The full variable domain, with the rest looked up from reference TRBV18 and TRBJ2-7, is NAGVMQNPRHLVRRRGQEARLRCSPMKGHSHVYWYRQLPEEGLKFMVYLQKENIIDESGMPKERFSAEFPKEGPSILRIQQVVRGDSAAYFCASSLRGVAEQYFGPGTRLTVT.

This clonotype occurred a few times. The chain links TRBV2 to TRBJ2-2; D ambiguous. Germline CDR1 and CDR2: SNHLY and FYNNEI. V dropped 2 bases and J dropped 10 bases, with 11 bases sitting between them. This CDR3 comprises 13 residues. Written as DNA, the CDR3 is TGTGCCAGCAGTGAATCCTCACCAACGGAGCTGTTTTTT. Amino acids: CASSESSPTELFF. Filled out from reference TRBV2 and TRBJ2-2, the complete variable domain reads EPEVTQTPSHQVTQMGQEVILRCVPISNHLYFYWYRQILGQKVEFLVSFYNNEISEKSEIFDDQFSVERPDGSNFTLKIRSTKLEDSAMYFCASSESSPTELFFGEGSRLTVL.

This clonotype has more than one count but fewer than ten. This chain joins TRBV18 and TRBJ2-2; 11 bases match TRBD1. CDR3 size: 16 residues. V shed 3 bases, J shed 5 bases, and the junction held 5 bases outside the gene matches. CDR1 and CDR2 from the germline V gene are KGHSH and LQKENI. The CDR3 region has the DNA TGTGCCAGCTCACCTGGGACAGGGGGAGATACCGGGGAGCTGTTTTTT. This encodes CASSPGTGGDTGELFF.

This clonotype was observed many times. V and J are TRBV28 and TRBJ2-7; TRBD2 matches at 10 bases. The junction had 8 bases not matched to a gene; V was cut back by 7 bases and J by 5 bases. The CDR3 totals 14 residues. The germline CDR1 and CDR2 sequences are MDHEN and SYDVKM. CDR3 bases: TGTGCCAGCACCTCCCTAGCGGGAGTTAACGAGCAGTACTTC. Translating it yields CASTSLAGVNEQYF. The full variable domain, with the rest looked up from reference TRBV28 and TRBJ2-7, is DVKVTQSSRYLVKRTGEKVFLECVQDMDHENMFWYRQDPGLGLRLIYFSYDVKMKEKGDIPEGYSVSREKKERFSLILESASTNQTSMYLCASTSLAGVNEQYFGPGTRLTVT.

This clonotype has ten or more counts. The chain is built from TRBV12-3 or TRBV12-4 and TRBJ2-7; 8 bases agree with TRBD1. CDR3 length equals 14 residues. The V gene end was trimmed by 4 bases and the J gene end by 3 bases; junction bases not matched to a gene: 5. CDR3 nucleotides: TGTGCCAGCAGTTCCTCGACAGGGGACTACGAGCAGTACTTC. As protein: CASSSSTGDYEQYF.

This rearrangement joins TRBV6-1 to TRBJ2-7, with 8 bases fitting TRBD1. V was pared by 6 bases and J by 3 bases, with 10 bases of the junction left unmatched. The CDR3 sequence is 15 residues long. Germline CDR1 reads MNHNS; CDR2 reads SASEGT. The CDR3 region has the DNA TGTGCCAGCAGCAATACGGGACAGGCGATCTACGAGCAGTACTTC. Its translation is CASSNTGQAIYEQYF.

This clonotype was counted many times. For the CDR3, the DNA is TGTGCCAGCAGCCCAGGACTAGCGTCGATGTACAATGAGCAGTACTTC. Protein sequence: CASSPGLASMYNEQYF. This chain links TRBV6-1 with TRBJ2-7; 9 bases line up with TRBD2. The CDR3 is made up of 16 amino acids. The germline V gene has CDR1 MNHNS and CDR2 SASEGT. Trimming took 6 bases from V and 7 from J; bases not matched to a gene: 16.

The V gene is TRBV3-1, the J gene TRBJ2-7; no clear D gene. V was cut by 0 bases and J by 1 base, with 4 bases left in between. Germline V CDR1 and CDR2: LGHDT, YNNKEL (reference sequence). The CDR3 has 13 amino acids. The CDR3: CASSQDRSYEQYF. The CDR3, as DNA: TGTGCCAGCAGCCAAGATCGTTCCTACGAGCAGTACTTC.